This TCR beta chain was obtained from a study of cytomegalovirus exposure and HLA in healthy donors. While unrecorded immune exposures were likely, the donors were nominally healthy when sampled. This clone was counted a few times. Its antigen remains unidentified. The study's findings and limits: Cytomegalovirus association was assigned to under 200 TCR beta chains. It is likely that the observed cluster of highly shared sequence variants was a sequencing artifact. A later look showed TCR association rates differing by HLA locus, highest for DRB1 and lowest for HLA-C.

Germline lookup yields CDR1 SEHNR and CDR2 FQNEAQ (reference sequence). This CDR3 comprises 14 residues. Between the trimmed V and J ends, which lost 1 base and 1 base, there was a span of 5 bases. Amplification used 60 Vbeta primers and 13 Jbeta primers. TCRdb keeps only in-frame clones here, not all; method: immunoSEQ multiplex PCR. The data hold 130,000 to 150,000 clones, with roughly three quarters observed a single time. The chain combines TRBV7-9 with TRBJ2-1, with D unclear. The sequenced sample consisted of PBMCs. This receptor was taken from a female donor in good health and CMV-seronegative. The CDR3 region has the DNA TGTGCCAGCAGCTTAGGACTTTCCTACAATGAGCAGTTCTTC. This translates into CASSLGLSYNEQFF.